The 3 T cell receptor beta chains reported below all come from one sample, sequenced in a study of T cells in Graves' hyperthyroidism and ophthalmopathy (dated by TCRdb to between 2018 and 2020). The library was produced with multiplex PCR. Sequencing was carried out with an Illumina HiSeq 2000. TCR beta CDR3 regions were amplified from RNA transcripts. The first round of RT-PCR for the TCR CDR3 was performed with the HTBI primer set and the Qiagen OneStep RT-PCR kit. TCRdb cleaned the public reads at Q25 with fastp, built clones with MiXCR and kept in-frame beta chains. A single entry per CDR3 protein holds the most common genes and DNA from its merged rows. The sample table records around 450,000 distinct CDR3 sequences; approximately 15% of these occur just once. 7.5% to 9% of the sample is in the top ten clones. The sequenced sample consisted of blood. The receptors were sampled from a woman under 30 with Graves' hyperthyroidism.

This clonotype has at least ten counts. The chain is built from TRBV12-3 or TRBV12-4 and TRBJ2-1; TRBD2 matches 8 bases. The trim removed 0 bases at V and 5 bases at J, leaving 6 bases unmatched. This CDR3 is built from 16 residues. CDR3 protein: CASSLAGTSGHNEQFF. CDR3 sequence (DNA): TGTGCCAGCAGTTTAGCGGGGACTAGTGGGCACAATGAGCAGTTCTTC.

The sample holds a few counts of this clonotype. The rearrangement joins TRBV5-6 to TRBJ2-5, with D possibly being TRBD2 (6 bases). Germline CDR1 and CDR2: SGHDT and YYEEEE. V gave up 4 bases and J gave up 2 bases, with 15 bases separating them. The CDR3 runs 15 residues. The CDR3 region is CASSPRGGRQETQYF. The CDR3, as DNA: TGTGCCAGCAGCCCACGTGGAGGGAGGCAAGAGACCCAGTACTTC.

This clonotype was detected many times. The J gene is TRBJ1-6, the V gene TRBV13; 7 bases map to TRBD1. The length of the CDR3 is 14 residues. After removal of 4 bases from V and 11 bases from J, the junction contained 8 bases not matched to a gene. CDR1 and CDR2 from the germline V gene are PRHDT and FYEKMQ (reference sequence). This chain's CDR3 is CASSSRRGLTPLHF. DNA of the CDR3: TGTGCCAGCAGCTCAAGGAGGGGGCTGACACCCCTCCACTTT.